The 23 T cell receptor beta chains reported below all come from one sample, sequenced in a study of OX40 agonist ivuxolimab in advanced cancers. Measured with immunoSEQ multiplex PCR; TCRdb has only the in-frame clones, and not every one. The sample lists 30,000 or so clones; 65% to 85% were seen once. The specimen was CD4+ or CD8+ T cells sorted from blood, collected in a trial of the OX40 agonist ivuxolimab. These receptor sequences come from an adult with an advanced solid tumor such as melanoma, head and neck, liver or kidney cancer.

CDR3 nucleotides: TGTGCCAGCTCCTATGGCGGCCAAGAGACCCAGTACTTC. Residues: CASSYGGQETQYF. V usage is TRBV18 and J usage is TRBJ2-5; D gene ambiguous. The germline gives CDR1 KGHSH, CDR2 LQKENI. The CDR3 spans 13 residues. Between the trimmed V and J ends, which lost 6 bases and 1 base, there was a span of 9 bases.

This chain uses TRBV19 with TRBJ2-1, with TRBD2 matching 8 bases. The CDR3 extends over 15 amino acids. V shed 1 base and J 2 bases; nucleotides not matched to a gene: 1. Germline-derived CDR1 and CDR2 are LNHDA and SQIVND (reference sequence). In nucleotides, the CDR3 is TGTGCCAGTAGTATAGCCGGGGGGGCCTACAATGAGCAGTTCTTC. Amino acid sequence: CASSIAGGAYNEQFF. Variable domain in full (rest from reference TRBV19 and TRBJ2-1): DGGITQSPKYLFRKEGQNVTLSCEQNLNHDAMYWYRQDPGQGLRLIYYSQIVNDFQKGDIAEGYSVSREKKESFPLTVTSAQKNPTAFYLCASSIAGGAYNEQFFGPGTRLTVL.

The chain has TRBV14 and TRBJ2-3, with D tentatively TRBD1 (5 bases). Germline V lookup: CDR1 SGHDN, CDR2 FVKESK. Trimming stripped 1 base from V and 4 bases from J, with 9 bases between. This CDR3 is 14 amino acids long. In nucleotides, the CDR3 is TGTGCCAGCAGCCAAGCAGGGCGAGCAGATACGCAGTATTTT. Its translation: CASSQAGRADTQYF.

This chain connects TRBV5-6 to TRBJ2-7; D is undetermined. Per the germline V gene, CDR1 is SGHDT and CDR2 is YYEEEE. The CDR3 covers 14 residues. V lost 3 bases and J lost 5, with 15 bases in between. As DNA, the CDR3 is TGTGCCAGCAGCTATATGTTGGCTAGGAACGAGCAGTACTTC. This gives the protein CASSYMLARNEQYF.

The chain combines TRBV18 with TRBJ2-5; D perhaps matches TRBD2 (6 bases). V lost 5 bases and J lost 4, with 23 bases in between. The CDR3 extends over 17 amino acids. Germline V gives CDR1 KGHSH, CDR2 LQKENI. This CDR3 reads CASSSFLGGVGAETQYF. CDR3 in DNA: TGTGCCAGCTCATCCTTCCTCGGGGGAGTGGGTGCAGAGACCCAGTACTTC.

The V call is TRBV15, the J call TRBJ1-4; D unclear. Germline V CDR1 and CDR2: LNHNV, YYDKDF (reference sequence). The V end lost 10 bases, the J end lost 5 bases, and 14 bases lay between the germline ends. The CDR3 covers 13 residues. The DNA of the CDR3 is TGTGCCAGCCAATCTCTAGGGAATGAAAAACTGTTTTTT. Amino acids: CASQSLGNEKLFF.

The chain couples TRBV6-1 to TRBJ2-6; D not resolved. Trimming pared 2 bases from V and 0 bases from J, leaving 5 bases between. CDR1 is MNHNS and CDR2 is SASEGT in the germline V gene. The CDR3 runs 15 residues. The CDR3 loop reads CASSEMGSGANVLTF. Written as DNA, the CDR3 is TGTGCCAGCAGTGAAATGGGCTCTGGGGCCAACGTCCTGACTTTC.

This chain connects TRBV2 to TRBJ2-3; D gene uncertain. CDR1 SNHLY and CDR2 FYNNEI come from the germline V gene. Trimming took off 0 bases at V and 8 bases at J, with 9 bases between the two ends. The CDR3 contains 13 residues. Written as DNA, the CDR3 is TGTGCCAGCAGTGAAGCGGAGAGAGGTACGCAGTATTTT. Amino acid sequence: CASSEAERGTQYF.

This chain connects TRBV7-9 to TRBJ2-1; 14 nucleotides align to TRBD2. This CDR3 has 17 residues. Germline V gives CDR1 SEHNR, CDR2 FQNEAQ (reference sequence). The junction had 8 bases not matched to a gene; V was cut back by 5 bases and J by 5 bases. CDR3 in DNA: TGTGCCAGCAGCCCTGGGACTAGCGGGAGAGGGAACAATGAGCAGTTCTTC. As protein: CASSPGTSGRGNNEQFF.

The V and J genes are TRBV5-6 and TRBJ2-1; D may match TRBD1 or TRBD2 (5 bases each). The CDR3 is made up of 15 amino acids. The germline gives CDR1 SGHDT, CDR2 YYEEEE. Trimming removed 5 bases from V and 8 bases from J, with 20 bases in between. CDR3 sequence: CASSRGTGYTDEQFF. The CDR3, as DNA: TGTGCCAGCAGTCGGGGAACAGGCTACACCGATGAGCAGTTCTTC. The full variable domain, its missing parts supplied by reference TRBV5-6 and TRBJ2-1, is DAGVTQSPTHLIKTRGQQVTLRCSPKSGHDTVSWYQQALGQGPQFIFQYYEEEERQRGNFPDRFSGHQFPNYSSELNVNALLLGDSALYLCASSRGTGYTDEQFFGPGTRLTVL.

The V gene is TRBV6-6, the J gene TRBJ1-1; D uncertain. The germline gives CDR1 MNHNY, CDR2 SVGAGI (reference sequence). Trimming pared 2 bases from V and 7 bases from J, leaving 5 bases between. The CDR3 has 11 residues. The CDR3 region has the DNA TGTGCCAGCAGTTACGGGTTTGAAGCTTTCTTT. Encoded protein: CASSYGFEAFF.

This clone was counted a single time. The genes are TRBV5-6 and TRBJ1-1; maybe TRBD1 (6 bases). The germline V and J ends were trimmed by 4 bases and 5 bases, with 12 bases remaining between them. Germline V gene lookup returns CDR1 SGHDT and CDR2 YYEEEE. This CDR3 is built from 13 residues. The CDR3 nucleotides are TGTGCCAGCAGCGGGACATTAGCGACTGAAGCTTTCTTT. Residues: CASSGTLATEAFF.

The chain employs TRBV28 and TRBJ2-7, with a possible D match to TRBD2 (6 bases). CDR3 size: 14 residues. Germline V CDR1 and CDR2: MDHEN, SYDVKM. The V and J ends lost 8 bases and 6 bases respectively, with 20 bases between them. The CDR3 sequence: CASSDGGGKGEQYF. The CDR3, as DNA: TGTGCCAGCTCCGATGGAGGCGGGAAGGGCGAGCAGTACTTC.

The chain is built from TRBV6-5 and TRBJ2-3; TRBD2 agrees at 8 bases. This CDR3 comprises 15 residues. Looked up from germline, CDR1 is MNHEY and CDR2 is SVGAGI. V was pared by 5 bases and J by 8 bases, with 12 bases of the junction left unmatched. The CDR3 protein is CASSTGGSGEGTQYF. The CDR3 DNA follows: TGTGCCAGCAGTACCGGAGGTAGCGGGGAAGGTACGCAGTATTTT.

The chain uses TRBV5-1 and TRBJ2-5, with a possible D match to TRBD2 (6 bases). Per germline, CDR1 SGHRS and CDR2 YFSETQ. This CDR3 has 13 amino acids. Trimming removed 1 base from V and 4 bases from J, with 8 bases in between. The CDR3 sequence is CASSLSGPETQYF. CDR3 DNA sequence: TGCGCCAGCAGCTTGAGCGGGCCAGAGACCCAGTACTTC.

This chain links TRBV7-2 with TRBJ1-4; no reliable D call. CDR3 length: 14 residues. V dropped 5 bases and J dropped 4 bases, with 11 bases sitting between them. Germline values: CDR1 SGHTA, CDR2 FQGNSA. CDR3: CASSKQSLNEKLFF. In DNA form, the CDR3 reads TGTGCCAGCAGCAAACAGTCTCTTAATGAAAAACTGTTTTTT. The full variable domain, completed using reference TRBV7-2 and TRBJ1-4, is GAGVSQSPSNKVTEKGKDVELRCDPISGHTALYWYRQSLGQGLEFLIYFQGNSAPDKSGLPSDRFSAERTGGSVSTLTIQRTQQEDSAVYLCASSKQSLNEKLFFGSGTQLSVL.

About this clone itself: Its ends do not fully match the called genes, so a read error is possible. This rearrangement joins TRBV7-7 to TRBJ2-7, with TRBD1 as a possible D gene (6 bases). Germline lookup yields CDR1 SSHAT and CDR2 FNYEAQ (reference sequence). This CDR3 is 13 amino acids long. In nucleotides, the CDR3 is TGTGCTAGCAGCCGAAACAGGGAAGGCGAGCAGTACTTC. This codes for CASSRNREGEQYF.

The rearrangement uses TRBV11-2 and TRBJ1-1; 11 bases line up with TRBD1. There are 16 residues in the CDR3. Germline V gene data show CDR1 as SGHAT and CDR2 as FQNNGV. Germline trimming cut 5 bases from V and 2 bases from J; bases unmatched to any gene: 7. The CDR3 sequence: CASSTGTGGKNTEAFF. CDR3 nucleotide sequence: TGTGCCAGCAGCACCGGGACAGGGGGGAAAAACACTGAAGCTTTCTTT. Full variable domain (rest looked up from reference TRBV11-2 and TRBJ1-1): EAGVAQSPRYKIIEKRQSVAFWCNPISGHATLYWYQQILGQGPKLLIQFQNNGVVDDSQLPKDRFSAERLKGVDSTLKIQPAKLEDSAVYLCASSTGTGGKNTEAFFGQGTRLTVV.

The chain combines TRBV19 with TRBJ1-1; the D is unclear. This CDR3 region has 13 residues. The V gene's germline CDR1 is LNHDA and CDR2 SQIVND (reference sequence). V shed 6 bases and J shed 7 bases, with 15 bases lying between them. The CDR3 protein is CASRLTAAHEAFF. In nucleotides, the CDR3 is TGTGCCAGTAGGCTAACGGCAGCTCATGAAGCTTTCTTT.

This rearrangement joins TRBV28 to TRBJ1-1; D is ambiguous. Trimming removed 1 base at V and 1 base at J, with 7 bases between. This CDR3 contains 14 residues. Germline loops: CDR1 MDHEN, CDR2 SYDVKM. Here the CDR3 reads CASSLSGPNTEAFF. DNA for the CDR3: TGTGCCAGCAGTTTATCCGGGCCGAACACTGAAGCTTTCTTT.

The chain is built from TRBV5-1 and TRBJ2-1; D not certain. Trimming removed 4 bases from V and 5 bases from J, with 10 bases in between. CDR3 length equals 13 residues. The germline V gene has CDR1 SGHRS and CDR2 YFSETQ. CDR3 DNA: TGCGCCAGCAGCATAACCGTTAACAATGAGCAGTTCTTC. It encodes CASSITVNNEQFF.

The J gene is TRBJ2-1, the V gene TRBV28; 11 bases are shared with TRBD1. V dropped 3 bases and J dropped 7; count of bases not matched to a gene: 8. Germline V gene sequence: CDR1 MDHEN, CDR2 SYDVKM. This CDR3 is built from 16 residues. CDR3 in DNA: TGTGCCAGCAGTTTTCTTCGGACAGGGGGCCTGAATGAGCAGTTCTTC. Protein product: CASSFLRTGGLNEQFF.

V and J are TRBV5-4 and TRBJ2-1; D remains unclear. V was shortened by 0 bases and J by 2 bases, with 6 bases between the two germline ends. Looked up from germline, CDR1 is SGHNT and CDR2 is YYREEE (reference sequence). The CDR3 is 14 residues long. CDR3 DNA: TGTGCCAGCAGCTTGGGAGTAGCCTACAATGAGCAGTTCTTC. Translated: CASSLGVAYNEQFF.